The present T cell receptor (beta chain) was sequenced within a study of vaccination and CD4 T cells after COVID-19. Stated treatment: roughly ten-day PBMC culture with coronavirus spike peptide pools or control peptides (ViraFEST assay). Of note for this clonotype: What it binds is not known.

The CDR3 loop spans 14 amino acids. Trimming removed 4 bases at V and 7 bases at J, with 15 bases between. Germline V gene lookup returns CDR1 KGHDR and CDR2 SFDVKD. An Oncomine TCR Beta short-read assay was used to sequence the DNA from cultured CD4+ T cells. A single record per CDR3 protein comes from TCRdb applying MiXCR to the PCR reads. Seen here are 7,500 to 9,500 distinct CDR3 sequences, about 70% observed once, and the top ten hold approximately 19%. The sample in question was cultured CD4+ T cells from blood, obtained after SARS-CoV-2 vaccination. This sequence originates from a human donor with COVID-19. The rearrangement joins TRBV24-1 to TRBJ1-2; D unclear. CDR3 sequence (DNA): TGTGCCACCAGTGACCCGTCGTCCCGGGTTGGCTACACCTTC. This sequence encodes CATSDPSSRVGYTF.